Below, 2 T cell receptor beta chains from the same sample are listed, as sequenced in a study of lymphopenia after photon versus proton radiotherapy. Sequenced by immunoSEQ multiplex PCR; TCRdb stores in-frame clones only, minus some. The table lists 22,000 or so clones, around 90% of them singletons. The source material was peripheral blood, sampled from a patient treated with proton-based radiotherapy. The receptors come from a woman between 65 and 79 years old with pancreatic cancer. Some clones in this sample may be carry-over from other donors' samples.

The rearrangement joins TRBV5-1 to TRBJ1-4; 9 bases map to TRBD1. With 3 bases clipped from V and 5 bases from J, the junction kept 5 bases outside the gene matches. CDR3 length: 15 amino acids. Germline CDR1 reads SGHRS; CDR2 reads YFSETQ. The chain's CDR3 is CASSSQGAPNEKLFF. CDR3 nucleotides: TGCGCCAGCAGCTCACAGGGGGCGCCCAATGAAAAACTGTTTTTT.

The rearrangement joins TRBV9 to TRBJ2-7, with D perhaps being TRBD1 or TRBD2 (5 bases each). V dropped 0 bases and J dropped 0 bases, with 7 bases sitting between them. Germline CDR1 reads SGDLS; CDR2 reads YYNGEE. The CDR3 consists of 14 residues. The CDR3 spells CASSVGGISYEQYF. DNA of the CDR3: TGTGCCAGCAGCGTAGGGGGGATCTCCTACGAGCAGTACTTC. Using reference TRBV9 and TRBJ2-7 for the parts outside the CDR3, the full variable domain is DSGVTQTPKHLITATGQRVTLRCSPRSGDLSVYWYQQSLDQGLQFLIQYYNGEERAKGNILERFSAQQFPDLHSELNLSSLELGDSALYFCASSVGGISYEQYFGPGTRLTVT.